This TCR beta chain was captured by sequencing in a study of blood T cell repertoires in COVID-19. For the study at large: Some COVID-19 samples were acute and others convalescent; all came from the United States, Italy and Spain. The cDNA or gDNA used as material had been derived from T cells, B-cell-depleted T cells, or PBMCs.

CDR1 DFQATT and CDR2 SNEGSKA come from the germline V gene (reference sequence). The germline V and J ends were trimmed by 3 bases and 3 bases, with 6 bases remaining between them. The CDR3 is 12 amino acids. This clone was observed at least ten times. Original handling: Counts of nucleated cells, estimated from reference gene primer amplification, were obtained. Assay: immunoSEQ multiplex PCR; the TCRdb copy retains only in-frame clones and omits some. For V, J and clone size, that table is used; D and trimming come from the DNA. The top ten clones hold more than 4.5% of a sample with some 74,000 clones, 80% to 90% of them seen once.

The sample was peripheral blood. The chain has TRBV20-1 and TRBJ1-5; no clear D. This sequence originates from a woman older than 75 with active or convalescent COVID-19. CDR3 protein: CSASVLNQPQHF. The DNA for the CDR3 is TGCAGTGCTAGTGTCCTCAATCAGCCCCAGCATTTT.